A single sample gave rise to the 6 T cell receptor beta chains below, sequenced in a study of cytotoxic CD8 clonotypes in ibrutinib-treated CLL. The assay was immunoSEQ multiplex PCR, and TCRdb's table has in-frame clones only and misses some. The sample holds 200,000 to 250,000 clones, about four fifths seen once. The specimen was PBMCs, collected after 12 months of ibrutinib treatment. These receptors came from a human donor with chronic lymphocytic leukemia.

The J gene is TRBJ1-2, the V gene TRBV7-9, with TRBD1 matching 9 bases. The CDR3 length is 15 residues. Trimming took 5 bases from V and 0 from J; bases not matched to a gene: 4. The germline V gene has CDR1 SEHNR and CDR2 FQNEAQ (reference sequence). The CDR3 DNA reads TGTGCCAGCAGCCTCCGGGACAGGGCTAACTATGGCTACACCTTC. This codes for CASSLRDRANYGYTF.

The chain employs TRBV27 and TRBJ2-1; either TRBD1 or TRBD2 may fit D (5 bases each). Trimming took 8 bases from V and 5 from J, leaving 13 bases between them. Germline CDR1 MNHEY, CDR2 SMNVEV (reference sequence). The CDR3 extends over 13 amino acids. CDR3 nucleotides: TGTGCCAGCTACCCGGGACCTCACAATGAGCAGTTCTTC. Translating it yields CASYPGPHNEQFF.

Turning to this clone: The sample has other DNA sequences that encode this CDR3 too. CDR3 coding DNA: TGTGCCAGTAGTATCCCCGGACAGGGGACCTACGAGCAGTACTTC. Translated, it gives CASSIPGQGTYEQYF. The J gene is TRBJ2-7, the V gene TRBV19; 9 bases are shared with TRBD1. V lost 3 bases, J lost 2 bases, and 5 bases stayed unmatched. Looked up from germline, CDR1 is LNHDA and CDR2 is SQIVND (reference sequence). There are 15 residues in the CDR3. The full variable domain, rest sourced from reference TRBV19 and TRBJ2-7, is DGGITQSPKYLFRKEGQNVTLSCEQNLNHDAMYWYRQDPGQGLRLIYYSQIVNDFQKGDIAEGYSVSREKKESFPLTVTSAQKNPTAFYLCASSIPGQGTYEQYFGPGTRLTVT.

V and J are TRBV11-1 and TRBJ2-3, with D perhaps matching TRBD1 (5 bases). V was cut by 2 bases and J by 6 bases, with 21 bases left in between. The CDR3 runs to 17 residues. CDR1 and CDR2 (germline): SGHAT, FQDESV (reference sequence). The CDR3 reads CASSLIGQGYSSDTQYF. The CDR3 DNA follows: TGTGCCAGCAGCTTAATCGGGCAGGGTTACTCGTCCGATACGCAGTATTTT.

The chain has TRBV7-9 and TRBJ1-2; 9 positions agree with TRBD1. The junction had 19 bases not matched to a gene; V was cut back by 4 bases and J by 4 bases. CDR3 length: 19 amino acids. Germline-derived CDR1 and CDR2 are SEHNR and FQNEAQ (reference sequence). CDR3 protein: CASSSSLARDRVLVYGYTF. The CDR3 nucleotides are TGTGCCAGCAGCTCCTCCCTGGCACGGGACAGGGTCTTAGTCTATGGCTACACCTTC.

The chain carries TRBV2 and TRBJ2-7; a weak D match, TRBD1 (7 bases). Trimming shortened V by 5 bases and J by 6 bases, and 20 bases separated the two germline ends. This CDR3 spans 15 amino acids. Germline V gives CDR1 SNHLY, CDR2 FYNNEI. Here the CDR3 DNA reads TGTGCCAGCAGTTCTGGGACAGCGGGCTATTCCGAGCAGTACTTC. Encoded protein: CASSSGTAGYSEQYF.